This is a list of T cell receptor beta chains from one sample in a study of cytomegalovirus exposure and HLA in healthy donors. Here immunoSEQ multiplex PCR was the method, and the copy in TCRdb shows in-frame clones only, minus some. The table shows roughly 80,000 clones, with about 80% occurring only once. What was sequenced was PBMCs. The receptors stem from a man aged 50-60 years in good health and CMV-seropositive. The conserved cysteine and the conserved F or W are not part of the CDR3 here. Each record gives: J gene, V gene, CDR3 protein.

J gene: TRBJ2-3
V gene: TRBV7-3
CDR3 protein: ASSPPGLAGGTDTQY

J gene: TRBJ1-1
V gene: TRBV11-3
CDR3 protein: ASSLTVNTEAF

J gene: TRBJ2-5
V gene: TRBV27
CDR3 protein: ASSVGGSGETQY

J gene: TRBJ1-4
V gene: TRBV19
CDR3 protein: ASSTEDRVDVKLF

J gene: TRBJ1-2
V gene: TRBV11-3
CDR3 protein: ASSLDNRMYGYT

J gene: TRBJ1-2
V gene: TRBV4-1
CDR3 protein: ASSQVNYGYT

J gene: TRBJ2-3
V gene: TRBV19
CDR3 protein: ASTPFGLAGGPGTDTQY

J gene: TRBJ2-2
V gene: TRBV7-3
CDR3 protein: ASSLRQGNTGELF

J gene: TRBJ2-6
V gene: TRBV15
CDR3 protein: ATSRTRGSGANGLT

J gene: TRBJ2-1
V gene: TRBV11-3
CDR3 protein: ASSLGLSGTALNEQF

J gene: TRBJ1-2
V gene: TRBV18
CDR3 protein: ASSTRTTGVWDGYT

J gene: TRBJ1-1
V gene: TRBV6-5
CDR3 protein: ASIDRGNTEAF

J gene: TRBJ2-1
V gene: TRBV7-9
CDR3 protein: ASSARTSGRGGIYNEQF

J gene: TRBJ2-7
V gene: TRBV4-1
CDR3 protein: ASSRGGLAGGGYEQY

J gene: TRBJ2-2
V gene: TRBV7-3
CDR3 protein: ASSAGSGTGELF

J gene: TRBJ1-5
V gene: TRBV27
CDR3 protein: ASSLQGLSNQPQH

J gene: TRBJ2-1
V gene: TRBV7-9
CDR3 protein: SSSQIGGFVQEQF

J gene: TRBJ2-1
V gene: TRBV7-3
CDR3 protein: ASSLPAINSPNNEQF